This entry concerns a single T cell receptor (beta chain). The data stem from a study of blood T cell repertoires in COVID-19. At the level of the study: Sources were T cells, B-cell-depleted T cells, or PBMCs; the material itself was cDNA or gDNA.

Sequencing used immunoSEQ multiplex PCR; TCRdb keeps in-frame clones, though not all of them. This table has about 97,000 clones, roughly 92% appearing once. Trimming took 2 bases from V and 5 from J, leaving 12 bases between them. Germline CDR1 MNHEY, CDR2 SVGAGI. This CDR3 is 15 amino acids long. This receptor was obtained from a woman between 45 and 60 years old with COVID-19, enrolled during active disease. Sequencing used peripheral blood. The chain is built from TRBV6-5 and TRBJ2-2; perhaps TRBD1 as D (6 bases). CDR3: CASSYAWGRTGELFF. DNA of the CDR3: TGTGCCAGCAGTTACGCCTGGGGGCGGACCGGGGAGCTGTTTTTT.